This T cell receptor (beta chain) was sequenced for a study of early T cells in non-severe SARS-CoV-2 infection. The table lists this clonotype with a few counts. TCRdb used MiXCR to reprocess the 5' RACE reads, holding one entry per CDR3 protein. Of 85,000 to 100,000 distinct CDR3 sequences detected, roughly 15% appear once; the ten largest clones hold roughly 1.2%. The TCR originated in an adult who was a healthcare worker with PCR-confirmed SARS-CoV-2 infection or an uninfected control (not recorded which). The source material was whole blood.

For the CDR3, the DNA is TGTGCCAGCAGTTACTCTGGTCGTCAGCCCCAGCATTTT. Protein sequence: CASSYSGRQPQHF. This rearrangement joins TRBV6-2 or TRBV6-3 to TRBJ1-5; no reliable D call. Germline V gene data show CDR1 as MNHEY and CDR2 as SVGEGT. V lost 0 bases and J lost 6, with 6 bases in between. This CDR3 is 13 amino acids long.